The 31 T cell receptor beta chains in this list originate from one sample, sequenced in a study of CD8 T cells in Susac syndrome. After extraction with the RNeasy kit, roughly 0.5 to 1 ug of the RNA was reverse transcribed using random hexamers. TCRdb re-called the immunoSEQ multiplex PCR reads with MiXCR, one entry per CDR3 protein. The table records 250,000 to 350,000 distinct CDR3 sequences, approximately 81% of them present only once. The sample comprised CD8+ T cells from PBMCs. The receptor source for this set is a human donor with multiple sclerosis.

V and J are TRBV28 and TRBJ2-7; TRBD1 is a possible D gene (5 bases). V was pared by 3 bases and J by 2 bases, with 11 bases between. CDR1 and CDR2 (germline): MDHEN, SYDVKM. This CDR3 is built from 14 residues. CDR3 region: CASSFAPGTYEQYF. CDR3 sequence (DNA): TGTGCCAGCAGTTTCGCGCCAGGGACCTACGAGCAGTACTTC.

The J gene is TRBJ2-5, the V gene TRBV2, with unresolved D. In germline, CDR1 is SNHLY, CDR2 FYNNEI. The CDR3 runs to 9 residues. CDR3: CPAVETQYF. The DNA for the CDR3 is TGTCCGGCGGTGGAGACCCAGTACTTC.

The chain has TRBV11-2 and TRBJ2-7, with TRBD2 identical over 11 bases. The CDR3 extends over 14 amino acids. V trimming: 6 bases; J trimming: 2 bases; junction bases outside the gene matches: 3. Germline CDR1 is SGHAT and CDR2 is FQNNGV. The CDR3: CASRSTSGTYEQYF. CDR3 DNA sequence: TGTGCCAGCAGATCGACTAGCGGGACCTACGAGCAGTACTTC. The full variable domain, with the rest looked up from reference TRBV11-2 and TRBJ2-7, is EAGVAQSPRYKIIEKRQSVAFWCNPISGHATLYWYQQILGQGPKLLIQFQNNGVVDDSQLPKDRFSAERLKGVDSTLKIQPAKLEDSAVYLCASRSTSGTYEQYFGPGTRLTVT.

This sequence joins TRBV12-3 or TRBV12-4 and TRBJ1-2; 8 bases align to TRBD1. The CDR3 length is 13 residues. V lost 3 bases to trimming and J lost 5 bases; unmatched junction nucleotides: 2. CDR3 in amino acids: CASSFYRGYGYTF. Written as DNA, the CDR3 is TGTGCCAGCAGTTTCTACAGGGGGTATGGCTACACCTTC.

The chain has TRBV5-6 and TRBJ1-2; D gene unclear. CDR1 is SGHDT and CDR2 is YYEEEE in the germline V gene. This CDR3 comprises 16 residues. Trimming removed 0 bases from V and 0 bases from J, with 12 bases in between. The CDR3 region is CASSLERGSANYGYTF. The CDR3 DNA sequence: TGTGCCAGCAGCTTGGAACGGGGTTCAGCTAACTATGGCTACACCTTC.

This sequence joins TRBV25-1 and TRBJ1-1, with D perhaps matching TRBD1 (6 bases). The germline V gene encodes CDR1 MGHDK and CDR2 SYGVNS. V lost 5 bases and J lost 4, with 17 bases in between. This CDR3 is 15 amino acids long. In DNA form, the CDR3 reads TGTGCCAGCAGTACCCCGACAGGTCACCTCACTGAAGCTTTCTTT. Its translation: CASSTPTGHLTEAFF.

This clonotype was counted between two and nine times. J is TRBJ2-5 and V is TRBV7-2; D possibly matches TRBD1 or TRBD2 (6 bases each). Germline V gene lookup returns CDR1 SGHTA and CDR2 FQGNSA. The germline V and J ends were trimmed by 1 base and 2 bases, with 14 bases remaining between them. The CDR3 is made up of 16 amino acids. DNA for the CDR3: TGTGCCAGCAGCTTAGAGGCACGGGGGCATCAAGAGACCCAGTACTTC. Residues: CASSLEARGHQETQYF.

This chain connects TRBV7-9 to TRBJ2-1; D perhaps matches TRBD1 (5 bases). The CDR3 is 14 amino acids. Germline lookup yields CDR1 SEHNR and CDR2 FQNEAQ (reference sequence). The germline V and J ends were trimmed by 8 bases and 4 bases, with 15 bases remaining between them. The DNA of the CDR3 is TGTGCCAGCCGACCGCGTGGGGCGTACAATGAGCAGTTCTTC. Translating gives CASRPRGAYNEQFF. The whole variable domain, filled in from reference TRBV7-9 and TRBJ2-1, reads DTGVSQNPRHKITKRGQNVTFRCDPISEHNRLYWYRQTLGQGPEFLTYFQNEAQLEKSRLLSDRFSAERPKGSFSTLEIQRTEQGDSAMYLCASRPRGAYNEQFFGPGTRLTVL.

The chain uses TRBV5-1 and TRBJ2-7, with a tentative D call TRBD2 (6 bases). This CDR3 spans 13 amino acids. Between the trimmed V and J ends, which lost 5 bases and 5 bases, there was a span of 14 bases. CDR1 and CDR2 (germline): SGHRS, YFSETQ. The DNA of the CDR3 is TGCGCCAGCAGTATAGCGGCCCCCAACGAGCAGTACTTC. Translated: CASSIAAPNEQYF.

This clonotype was counted only a few times. This sequence joins TRBV6-5 and TRBJ2-3; perhaps TRBD1 as D (5 bases). Per the germline V gene, CDR1 is MNHEY and CDR2 is SVGAGI. V shed 1 base and J shed 6 bases, with 11 bases lying between them. The CDR3 contains 14 residues. CDR3 nucleotide sequence: TGTGCCAGCAGTTACTGGTTGTCAGGGGATACGCAGTATTTT. Its translation: CASSYWLSGDTQYF.

The chain couples TRBV29-1 to TRBJ2-5; D is possibly TRBD2 (7 bases). This CDR3 is 14 amino acids long. Trimming left V 7 bases short and J 5 bases short, with 20 bases between. The germline V gene has CDR1 SQVTM and CDR2 ANQGSEA. CDR3 nucleotide sequence: TGCAGCGCTGAGGGGGAGTGGGGAGGGGAGACCCAGTACTTC. This gives the protein CSAEGEWGGETQYF.

This chain links TRBV30 with TRBJ2-7, with D perhaps TRBD2 (6 bases). Germline V gives CDR1 GTSNPN, CDR2 SVGIG (reference sequence). There are 13 residues in the CDR3. The V and J ends lost 2 bases and 2 bases respectively, with 10 bases between them. CDR3 sequence: CAWSSGSPYEQYF. The DNA for the CDR3 is TGTGCCTGGAGTTCCGGGAGCCCCTACGAGCAGTACTTC.

The table lists this clonotype with a count of one. The chain is built from TRBV7-9 and TRBJ2-4; 8 bases align to TRBD1. J gave up 0 bases and V 4 bases, and 8 bases lay outside the gene matches. Germline loops: CDR1 SEHNR, CDR2 FQNEAQ (reference sequence). The CDR3 spans 17 residues. In nucleotides, the CDR3 is TGTGCCAGCAGCTACTCTCGACAGGGGCTAGCCAAAAACATTCAGTACTTC. Protein sequence: CASSYSRQGLAKNIQYF.

This sequence joins TRBV2 and TRBJ2-1, with a weak D call TRBD2 (7 bases). This CDR3 is 14 amino acids long. Germline values: CDR1 SNHLY, CDR2 FYNNEI. Trimming stripped 3 bases from V and 7 bases from J, with 13 bases between. CDR3 loop: CASSEWGGGNEQFF. DNA for the CDR3: TGTGCCAGCAGTGAGTGGGGGGGCGGGAATGAGCAGTTCTTC.

J is TRBJ1-1 and V is TRBV20-1; TRBD1 might be the D (5 bases). The CDR3 is 15 amino acids. Germline assignment: CDR1 DFQATT and CDR2 SNEGSKA (reference sequence). Trimming removed 3 bases at V and 4 bases at J, with 18 bases between. The CDR3, as DNA: TGCAGTGCTAGTGAGACAGATTGGGGGGTCACTGAAGCTTTCTTT. Protein product: CSASETDWGVTEAFF.

This clonotype has a single count. V gene TRBV5-6 combines with J gene TRBJ2-5; D ambiguous. There are 12 residues in the CDR3. From germline, CDR1 is SGHDT and CDR2 YYEEEE. Trimming removed 0 bases at V and 8 bases at J, with 8 bases between. CDR3: CASSLGVLTQYF. In DNA, the CDR3 is TGTGCCAGCAGCTTGGGGGTGTTAACCCAGTACTTC. Full variable domain (missing parts from reference TRBV5-6 and TRBJ2-5): DAGVTQSPTHLIKTRGQQVTLRCSPKSGHDTVSWYQQALGQGPQFIFQYYEEEERQRGNFPDRFSGHQFPNYSSELNVNALLLGDSALYLCASSLGVLTQYFGPGTRLLVL.

This clonotype was picked up a small number of times. The gene calls are TRBV11-2 and TRBJ2-7; a possible D gene is TRBD1 (6 bases). Germline values: CDR1 SGHAT, CDR2 FQNNGV. There are 14 residues in the CDR3. The V and J ends lost 8 bases and 2 bases respectively, with 16 bases between them. CDR3 sequence: CASSPGGSPYEQYF. DNA for the CDR3: TGTGCCAGCTCGCCTGGGGGCAGTCCCTACGAGCAGTACTTC.

This clonotype came up a few times. The chain carries TRBV6-1 and TRBJ1-1; D not certain. CDR3 length equals 15 residues. The germline V gene encodes CDR1 MNHNS and CDR2 SASEGT. The V gene lost 2 bases and the J gene lost 5 bases, with 15 bases spanning the gap. Here the CDR3 reads CASSEPVWGWTEAFF. The CDR3 DNA sequence: TGTGCCAGCAGTGAACCGGTCTGGGGTTGGACTGAAGCTTTCTTT.

V is TRBV20-1 and J is TRBJ2-7; 8 bases align to TRBD2. The CDR3 consists of 16 residues. Germline CDR1 DFQATT, CDR2 SNEGSKA (reference sequence). V shed 4 bases, J shed 3 bases, and the junction held 14 bases outside the gene matches. The chain's CDR3 is CSAINPSAGGFYEQYF. The CDR3 DNA reads TGCAGTGCTATAAACCCCTCGGCGGGAGGATTCTACGAGCAGTACTTC.

This clonotype has just one count. The V and J genes are TRBV12-5 and TRBJ2-1, with D possibly being TRBD2 (5 bases). This CDR3 has 13 residues. The V end was cut by 5 bases, the J end by 10 bases, with 15 bases between. CDR1 and CDR2 from the germline V gene are LGHNT and FRNRAP. The CDR3 here is CASGTSRLREQFF. The DNA for the CDR3 is TGTGCTAGTGGTACCAGTCGACTAAGGGAGCAGTTCTTC.

V gene TRBV18 combines with J gene TRBJ2-5, with 7 bases identical to TRBD1. The CDR3 consists of 15 residues. Losses at the gene ends were 8 bases for V and 2 bases for J; bases not matched to a gene: 11. In germline, CDR1 is KGHSH, CDR2 LQKENI. The CDR3 nucleotides read TGTGCCAGCCTCCTAGGGACAGAGCAACAAGAGACCCAGTACTTC. Translated, it gives CASLLGTEQQETQYF. The whole variable domain, filled in from reference TRBV18 and TRBJ2-5, reads NAGVMQNPRHLVRRRGQEARLRCSPMKGHSHVYWYRQLPEEGLKFMVYLQKENIIDESGMPKERFSAEFPKEGPSILRIQQVVRGDSAAYFCASLLGTEQQETQYFGPGTRLLVL.

The rearrangement uses TRBV27 and TRBJ1-5, with unresolved D. The CDR3 is 16 amino acids. V was shortened by 0 bases and J by 0 bases, with 9 bases between the two germline ends. CDR1 and CDR2 from the germline V gene are MNHEY and SMNVEV (reference sequence). CDR3 amino acids: CASSLSGYNSNQPQHF. The CDR3 DNA reads TGTGCCAGCAGTTTATCAGGGTACAATAGCAATCAGCCCCAGCATTTT.

J is TRBJ2-1 and V is TRBV19; TRBD1 matches 11 bases. Germline assignment: CDR1 LNHDA and CDR2 SQIVND (reference sequence). V dropped 6 bases and J dropped 4; count of bases not matched to a gene: 8. This CDR3 is 16 amino acids long. CDR3 bases: TGTGCCAGTAGGGGCTGGACAGGGGGCCAGTACAATGAGCAGTTCTTC. This sequence encodes CASRGWTGGQYNEQFF. Supplemented by reference TRBV19 and TRBJ2-1, the full variable domain reads DGGITQSPKYLFRKEGQNVTLSCEQNLNHDAMYWYRQDPGQGLRLIYYSQIVNDFQKGDIAEGYSVSREKKESFPLTVTSAQKNPTAFYLCASRGWTGGQYNEQFFGPGTRLTVL.

The chain combines TRBV27 with TRBJ1-4; TRBD1 might be the D (6 bases). The CDR3 runs 15 residues. CDR1 MNHEY and CDR2 SMNVEV come from the germline V gene (reference sequence). V gave up 5 bases and J gave up 12 bases, with 22 bases separating them. CDR3 sequence reads: CASSVRQDLSEELFF. The CDR3 DNA reads TGTGCCAGCAGTGTGAGACAGGACCTAAGTGAGGAACTGTTTTTT.

The chain combines TRBV6-5 with TRBJ2-3; 8 positions match TRBD2. This CDR3 has 17 residues. Germline-derived CDR1 and CDR2 are MNHEY and SVGAGI. The junction had 10 bases not matched to a gene; V was cut back by 3 bases and J by 2 bases. In nucleotides, the CDR3 is TGTGCCAGCAGTTATATCGGTAGCGGGAATCCCACAGATACGCAGTATTTT. Translated, it gives CASSYIGSGNPTDTQYF.

The gene calls are TRBV15 and TRBJ2-7; 11 nucleotides line up with TRBD2. Germline assignment: CDR1 LNHNV and CDR2 YYDKDF (reference sequence). V was clipped by 5 bases and J by 9 bases; unmatched bases: 12. The CDR3 spans 15 residues. The CDR3 DNA reads as TGTGCCACCAGCGGACGTGGGACTAGCGGCAATGGGCAGTACTTC. This codes for CATSGRGTSGNGQYF.

The chain links TRBV28 to TRBJ2-3; 8 nucleotides agree with TRBD1. CDR3 length: 14 residues. Trimming removed 8 bases from V and 2 bases from J; junction bases left unmatched: 6. Germline V CDR1 and CDR2: MDHEN, SYDVKM. CDR3 region: CASLPGQATDTQYF. In DNA form, the CDR3 reads TGTGCCAGCCTACCGGGACAGGCCACAGATACGCAGTATTTT.

The CDR3 region is CSARPRGGTEAFF. In DNA, the CDR3 is TGCAGTGCCCGCCCCAGGGGTGGCACTGAAGCTTTCTTT. This rearrangement joins TRBV20-1 to TRBJ1-1, with D perhaps matching TRBD1 (6 bases). This CDR3 comprises 13 residues. From germline, CDR1 is DFQATT and CDR2 SNEGSKA (reference sequence). V lost 6 bases and J 4 bases, leaving 15 bases between the germline ends.

The chain is built from TRBV27 and TRBJ1-6, with unresolved D. The length of the CDR3 is 15 residues. V lost 3 bases and J 14 bases, leaving 20 bases between the germline ends. Germline V gene data show CDR1 as MNHEY and CDR2 as SMNVEV (reference sequence). CDR3 DNA sequence: TGTGCCAGCAGTTTTGGTGGGTCTCCCGAGACCGCCCTCCACTTT. Its translation: CASSFGGSPETALHF.

The J gene is TRBJ1-6, the V gene TRBV11-2; TRBD1 matches 7 bases. CDR1 and CDR2 from the germline V gene are SGHAT and FQNNGV. The CDR3 runs to 17 residues. V was clipped by 5 bases and J by 7 bases; unmatched bases: 14. The CDR3 loop is CASSQPHGTVRNSPLHF. The CDR3 DNA reads TGTGCCAGCAGCCAACCCCACGGGACAGTGAGGAATTCACCCCTCCACTTT.

V and J are TRBV23-1 and TRBJ1-2, with TRBD1 as a possible D gene (5 bases). TRBV23-1 belongs to the ORF category, with a function that is uncertain. V shed 2 bases and J shed 8 bases, with 15 bases lying between them. This CDR3 contains 14 residues. The CDR3 bases are TGCGCCAGCAGTCAAGTGCGGGGCTCGTACGGCTACACCTTC. Translated, it gives CASSQVRGSYGYTF.